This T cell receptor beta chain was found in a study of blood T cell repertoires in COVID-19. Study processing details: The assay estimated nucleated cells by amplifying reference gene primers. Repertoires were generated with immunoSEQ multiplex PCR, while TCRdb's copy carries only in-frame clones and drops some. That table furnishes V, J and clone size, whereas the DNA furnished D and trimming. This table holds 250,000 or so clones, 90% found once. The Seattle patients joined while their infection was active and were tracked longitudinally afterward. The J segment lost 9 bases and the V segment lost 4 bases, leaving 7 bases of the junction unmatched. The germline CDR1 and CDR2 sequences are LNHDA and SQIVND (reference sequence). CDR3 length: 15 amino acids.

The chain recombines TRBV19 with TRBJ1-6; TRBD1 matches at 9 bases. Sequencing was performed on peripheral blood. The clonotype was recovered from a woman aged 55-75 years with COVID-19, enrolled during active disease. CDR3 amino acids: CASSTDRGLGSPLHF. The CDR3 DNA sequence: TGTGCCAGTAGTACGGACAGGGGTCTTGGTTCACCCCTCCACTTT. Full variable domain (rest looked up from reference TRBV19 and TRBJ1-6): DGGITQSPKYLFRKEGQNVTLSCEQNLNHDAMYWYRQDPGQGLRLIYYSQIVNDFQKGDIAEGYSVSREKKESFPLTVTSAQKNPTAFYLCASSTDRGLGSPLHFGNGTRLTVT.